One and the same sample provided the 3 T cell receptor beta chains below, sequenced in a study of T cell repertoires in cytomegalovirus infection. TCRdb used MiXCR to reprocess the reads, holding one entry per CDR3 protein. Of 65,000 to 90,000 distinct CDR3 sequences listed, around 3.4% are singletons. The material sequenced was PBMCs. The receptors were gathered from a human donor in good health (CMV status not recorded). Some clones in this sample may be carry-over from other donors' samples.

The sample holds many counts of this clonotype. The chain recombines TRBV4-2 with TRBJ2-2; D is perhaps TRBD1 (6 bases). The CDR3 is made up of 15 amino acids. V was cut by 3 bases and J by 3 bases, with 11 bases left in between. Germline CDR1 and CDR2: LGHNA and YNFKEQ. The CDR3 region has the DNA TGTGCCAGCAGCCACGACAGGTCCTACACCGGGGAGCTGTTTTTT. This sequence encodes CASSHDRSYTGELFF.

The sample holds many counts of this clonotype. The rearrangement uses TRBV7-8 and TRBJ2-2; D remains ambiguous. The V gene lost 4 bases and the J gene lost 4 bases, with 13 bases spanning the gap. Germline lookup yields CDR1 SGHVS and CDR2 FQNEAQ. CDR3 length: 15 amino acids. The CDR3 sequence is CASSSYSGPTGELFF. For the CDR3, the DNA is TGTGCCAGCAGCTCCTACTCCGGGCCCACCGGGGAGCTGTTTTTT.

This clonotype has ten or more counts. CDR3 nucleotides: TGCGCCAGCAGCCCTCCCCTGACAGGGTTCTCTTCGGATACGCAGTATTTT. This translates into CASSPPLTGFSSDTQYF. J is TRBJ2-3 and V is TRBV5-1; 7 bases are a match to TRBD1. The CDR3 is made up of 17 amino acids. CDR1 SGHRS and CDR2 YFSETQ come from the germline V gene. V shed 4 bases and J 6 bases; nucleotides not matched to a gene: 17.